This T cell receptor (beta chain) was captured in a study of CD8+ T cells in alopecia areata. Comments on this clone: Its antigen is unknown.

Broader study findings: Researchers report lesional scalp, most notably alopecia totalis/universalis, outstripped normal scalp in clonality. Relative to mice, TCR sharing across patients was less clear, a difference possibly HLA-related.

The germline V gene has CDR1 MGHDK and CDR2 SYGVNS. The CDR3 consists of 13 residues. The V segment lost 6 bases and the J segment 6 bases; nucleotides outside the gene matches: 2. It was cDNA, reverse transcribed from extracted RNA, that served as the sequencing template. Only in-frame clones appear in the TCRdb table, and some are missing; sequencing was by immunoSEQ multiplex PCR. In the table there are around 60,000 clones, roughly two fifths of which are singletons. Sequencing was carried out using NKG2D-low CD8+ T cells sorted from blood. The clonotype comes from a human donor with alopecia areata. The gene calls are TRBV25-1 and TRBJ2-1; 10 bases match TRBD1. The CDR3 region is CASSRDRGNEQFF. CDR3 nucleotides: TGTGCCAGCAGCCGGGACAGGGGCAATGAGCAGTTCTTC.